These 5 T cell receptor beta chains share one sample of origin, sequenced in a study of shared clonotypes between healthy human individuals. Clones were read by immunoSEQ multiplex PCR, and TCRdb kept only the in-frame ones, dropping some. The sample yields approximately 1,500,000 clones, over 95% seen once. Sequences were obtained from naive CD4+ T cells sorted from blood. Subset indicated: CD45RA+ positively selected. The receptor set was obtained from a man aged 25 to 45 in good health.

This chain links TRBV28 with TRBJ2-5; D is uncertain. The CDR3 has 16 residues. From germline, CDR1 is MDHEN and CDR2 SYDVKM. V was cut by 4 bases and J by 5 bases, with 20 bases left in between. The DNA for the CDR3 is TGTGCCAGCAGTTCCTCGGGCGCGCACCAGAGGGAGACCCAGTACTTC. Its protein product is CASSSSGAHQRETQYF.

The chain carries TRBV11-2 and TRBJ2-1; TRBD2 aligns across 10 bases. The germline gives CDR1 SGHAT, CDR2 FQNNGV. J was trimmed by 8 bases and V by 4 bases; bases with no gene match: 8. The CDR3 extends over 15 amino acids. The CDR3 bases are TGTGCCAGCAGCTCAGGGTTAGCGGGAGGCCATGAGCAGTTCTTC. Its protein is CASSSGLAGGHEQFF.

The DNA for the CDR3 is TGCGCCAGCAGCTTGGCAGGGTCCCACCAAGAGACCCAGTACTTC. Protein sequence: CASSLAGSHQETQYF. The rearrangement links TRBV5-1 to TRBJ2-5; perhaps TRBD1 as D (5 bases). Germline V lookup: CDR1 SGHRS, CDR2 YFSETQ. The germline V and J ends were trimmed by 0 bases and 0 bases, with 9 bases remaining between them. The CDR3 extends over 15 amino acids.

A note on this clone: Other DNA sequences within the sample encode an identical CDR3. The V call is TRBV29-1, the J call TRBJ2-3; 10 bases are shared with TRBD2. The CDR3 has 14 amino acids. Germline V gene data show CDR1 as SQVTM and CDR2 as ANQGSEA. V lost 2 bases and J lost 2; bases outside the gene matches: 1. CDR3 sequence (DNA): TGCAGCGTTGAAAGCGGGAGGGCCACAGATACGCAGTATTTT. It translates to CSVESGRATDTQYF.

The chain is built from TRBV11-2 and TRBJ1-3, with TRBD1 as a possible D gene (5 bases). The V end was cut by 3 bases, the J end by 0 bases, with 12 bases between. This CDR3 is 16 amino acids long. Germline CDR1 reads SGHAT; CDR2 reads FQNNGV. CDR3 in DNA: TGTGCCAGCAGCTTTTCCAGGGAATCCTCTGGAAACACCATATATTTT. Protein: CASSFSRESSGNTIYF.